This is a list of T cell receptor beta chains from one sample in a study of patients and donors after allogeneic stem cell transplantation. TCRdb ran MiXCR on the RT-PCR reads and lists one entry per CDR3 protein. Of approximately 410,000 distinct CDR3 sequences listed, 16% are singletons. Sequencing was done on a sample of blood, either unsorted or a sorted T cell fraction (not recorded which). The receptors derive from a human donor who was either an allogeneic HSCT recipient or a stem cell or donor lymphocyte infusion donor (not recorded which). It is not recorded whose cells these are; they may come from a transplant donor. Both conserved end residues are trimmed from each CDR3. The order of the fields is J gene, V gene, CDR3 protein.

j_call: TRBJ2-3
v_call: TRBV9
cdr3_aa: ASSVTGTGYPDTQY

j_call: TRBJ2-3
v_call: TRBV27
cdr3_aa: ASSPIISVTSTDTQY

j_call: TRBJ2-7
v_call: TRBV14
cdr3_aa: ASSQRASGRGGNEQY

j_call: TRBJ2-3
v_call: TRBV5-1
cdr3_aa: ASSNLEFSTDTQY

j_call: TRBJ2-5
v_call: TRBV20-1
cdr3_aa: SASQGGLKQETQY

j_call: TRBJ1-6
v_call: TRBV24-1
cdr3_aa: ATSDSNNSPLH

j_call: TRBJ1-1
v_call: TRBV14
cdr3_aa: ASSQTLNTEAF

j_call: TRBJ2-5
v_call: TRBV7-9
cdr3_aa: ASSRVGTQETQY

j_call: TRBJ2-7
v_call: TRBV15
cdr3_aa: ATSRDGLAGGSYEQY

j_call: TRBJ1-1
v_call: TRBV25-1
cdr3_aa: ASSVPGENTEAF

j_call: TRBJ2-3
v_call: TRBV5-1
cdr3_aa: ASRLRGGNTDTQY

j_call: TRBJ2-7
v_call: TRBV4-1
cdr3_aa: ASSQSTGSSYEQY

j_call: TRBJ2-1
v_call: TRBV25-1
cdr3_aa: ASSEDVPLDGEQF